This entry describes one T cell receptor (beta chain). This entry comes from a study of OX40 agonist ivuxolimab in advanced cancers. Blood draws occurred at baseline, cycle 4 day 1, and cycle 7 day 1. Clones were read by immunoSEQ multiplex PCR, and TCRdb kept only the in-frame ones, dropping some. The table records 83,000 or so clones, 70% to 90% of them present only once. With V trimmed by 10 bases and J by 2 bases, 14 bases remained unmatched. The CDR3 contains 16 residues. In germline, CDR1 is LGHNA, CDR2 YNFKEQ. The sequencing here drew on CD4+ or CD8+ T cells sorted from blood, taken in a trial of the OX40 agonist ivuxolimab. The receptor was isolated from an adult with an advanced solid tumor such as melanoma, head and neck, liver or kidney cancer. The chain has TRBV4-2 and TRBJ2-7; TRBD2 aligns across 10 bases. The CDR3: CATSPAASGRPYEQYF. The CDR3 DNA reads TGTGCCACCTCGCCGGCGGCTAGCGGGAGACCCTACGAGCAGTACTTC.